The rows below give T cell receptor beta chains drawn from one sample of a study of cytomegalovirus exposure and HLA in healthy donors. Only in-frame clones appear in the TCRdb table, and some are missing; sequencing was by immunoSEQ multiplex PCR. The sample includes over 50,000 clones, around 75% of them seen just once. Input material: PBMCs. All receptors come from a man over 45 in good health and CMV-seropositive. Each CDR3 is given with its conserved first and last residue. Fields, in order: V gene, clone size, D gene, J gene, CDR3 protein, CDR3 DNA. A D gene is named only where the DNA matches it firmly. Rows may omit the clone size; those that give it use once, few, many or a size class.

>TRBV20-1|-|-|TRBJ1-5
CSASNSGEHF
TGCAGTGCTTCTAACTCAGGGGAACATTTT
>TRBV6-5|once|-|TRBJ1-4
CASRGRGGNEKLFF
TGTGCCAGCAGGGGCAGGGGAGGGAATGAAAAACTGTTTTTT
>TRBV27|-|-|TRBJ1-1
CASSQEMNTEAFF
TGTGCCAGCAGCCAAGAGATGAACACTGAAGCTTTCTTT
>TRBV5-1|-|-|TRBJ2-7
CASRSVKYEQYF
TGCGCCAGCAGATCGGTAAAATACGAGCAGTACTTC
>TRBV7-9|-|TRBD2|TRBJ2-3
CASSPGTRDTDTQYF
TGTGCCAGCAGCCCCGGGACTAGGGACACAGATACGCAGTATTTT
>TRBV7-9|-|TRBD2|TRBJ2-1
CSSSPVASGMRNEQFF
TGTTCCAGCAGCCCAGTCGCTAGCGGGATGAGGAATGAGCAGTTCTTC
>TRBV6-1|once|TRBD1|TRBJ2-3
CASSPDRGSTDTQYF
TGTGCCAGCAGTCCGGACAGGGGTAGCACAGATACGCAGTATTTT
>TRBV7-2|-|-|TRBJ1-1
CAISFDTGYGLRLTEAFF
TGTGCCATCAGCTTTGACACAGGGTACGGTCTCCGTCTGACTGAAGCTTTCTTT
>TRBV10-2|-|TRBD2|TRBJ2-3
CASSDLGGGALDTQYF
TGCGCCAGCAGTGACTTGGGCGGGGGGGCCCTTGATACGCAGTATTTT
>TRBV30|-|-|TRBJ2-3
CAWSVRESPSTDTQYF
TGTGCCTGGAGTGTAAGGGAATCGCCTAGCACCGATACGCAGTATTTT
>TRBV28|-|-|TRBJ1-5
CASSLFSDPGAQHF
TGTGCCAGCAGTTTATTTTCAGACCCGGGGGCCCAGCATTTT
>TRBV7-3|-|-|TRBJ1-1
CASSLSGGMNTEAFF
TGTGCCAGCAGCTTAAGCGGGGGGATGAACACTGAAGCTTTCTTT
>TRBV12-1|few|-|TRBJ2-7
CASSSFRDHTSYEQYF
TGTGCCAGCAGCTCCTTCCGGGATCACACTTCCTACGAGCAGTACTTC
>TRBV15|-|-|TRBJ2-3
CATRGGPRTDTQYF
TGTGCCACCAGGGGCGGGCCCCGCACAGATACGCAGTATTTT
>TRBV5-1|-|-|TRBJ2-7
CASSEGLNYEQYF
TGCGCCAGCAGCGAGGGACTTAACTACGAGCAGTACTTC
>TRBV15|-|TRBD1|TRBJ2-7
CATEDRGDHEQYF
TGTGCCACCGAAGACAGGGGGGATCACGAGCAGTACTTC
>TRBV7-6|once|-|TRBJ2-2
CASSLIVNTGELFF
TGTGCCAGCAGCTTAATCGTTAACACCGGGGAGCTGTTTTTT
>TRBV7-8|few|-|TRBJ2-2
CASSPYTGELFF
TGTGCCAGCAGCCCCTACACCGGGGAGCTGTTTTTT
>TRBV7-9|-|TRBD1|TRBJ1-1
CASTFGDRVNTEAFF
TGTGCCAGCACCTTCGGCGACAGGGTGAACACTGAAGCTTTCTTT
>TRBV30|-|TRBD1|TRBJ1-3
CAWKGRGAGNTIYF
TGTGCCTGGAAAGGCAGGGGGGCCGGAAACACCATATATTTT
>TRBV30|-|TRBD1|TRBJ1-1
CAWSIGQGWTEAFF
TGTGCCTGGAGCATCGGACAGGGATGGACTGAAGCTTTCTTT
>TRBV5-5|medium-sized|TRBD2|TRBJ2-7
CASSGTSQGQYF
TGTGCCAGCAGCGGGACTAGCCAGGGGCAGTACTTC
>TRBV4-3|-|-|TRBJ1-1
CASSQGAMNTEAFF
TGCGCCAGCAGCCAGGGGGCGATGAACACTGAAGCTTTCTTT
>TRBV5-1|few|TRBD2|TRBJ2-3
CASSLGWTSGRRTDTQYF
TGCGCCAGCAGCTTGGGTTGGACTAGCGGGAGGCGCACAGATACGCAGTATTTT
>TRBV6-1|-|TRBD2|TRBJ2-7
CASTSGGIPYEQYF
TGTGCCAGCACTAGCGGGGGGATTCCCTACGAGCAGTACTTC
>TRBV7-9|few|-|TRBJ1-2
CSSSPGGYGYTF
TGTTCCAGCAGTCCCGGGGGGTATGGCTACACCTTC
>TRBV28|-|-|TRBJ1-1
CASSFGGRETEAFF
TGTGCCAGCAGTTTCGGGGGGCGTGAAACTGAAGCTTTCTTT
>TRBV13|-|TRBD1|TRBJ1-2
CASSLQGLDGYTF
TGTGCCAGCAGCCTACAGGGGTTGGATGGCTACACCTTC
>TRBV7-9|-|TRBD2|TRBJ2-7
CASSFGTSGRALGEQYF
TGTGCCAGCAGCTTTGGGACTAGCGGGAGGGCATTGGGCGAGCAGTACTTC
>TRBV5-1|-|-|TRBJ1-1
CASSPDGVQSDTEAFF
TGCGCCAGCAGCCCGGACGGGGTTCAGTCCGACACTGAAGCTTTCTTT
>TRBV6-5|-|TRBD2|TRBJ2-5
CASGLAGLQETQYF
TGTGCCAGTGGGCTAGCGGGGCTACAAGAGACCCAGTACTTC
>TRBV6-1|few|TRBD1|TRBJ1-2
CATQPTGGQYGYTF
TGTGCCACGCAACCTACAGGGGGTCAATATGGCTACACCTTC